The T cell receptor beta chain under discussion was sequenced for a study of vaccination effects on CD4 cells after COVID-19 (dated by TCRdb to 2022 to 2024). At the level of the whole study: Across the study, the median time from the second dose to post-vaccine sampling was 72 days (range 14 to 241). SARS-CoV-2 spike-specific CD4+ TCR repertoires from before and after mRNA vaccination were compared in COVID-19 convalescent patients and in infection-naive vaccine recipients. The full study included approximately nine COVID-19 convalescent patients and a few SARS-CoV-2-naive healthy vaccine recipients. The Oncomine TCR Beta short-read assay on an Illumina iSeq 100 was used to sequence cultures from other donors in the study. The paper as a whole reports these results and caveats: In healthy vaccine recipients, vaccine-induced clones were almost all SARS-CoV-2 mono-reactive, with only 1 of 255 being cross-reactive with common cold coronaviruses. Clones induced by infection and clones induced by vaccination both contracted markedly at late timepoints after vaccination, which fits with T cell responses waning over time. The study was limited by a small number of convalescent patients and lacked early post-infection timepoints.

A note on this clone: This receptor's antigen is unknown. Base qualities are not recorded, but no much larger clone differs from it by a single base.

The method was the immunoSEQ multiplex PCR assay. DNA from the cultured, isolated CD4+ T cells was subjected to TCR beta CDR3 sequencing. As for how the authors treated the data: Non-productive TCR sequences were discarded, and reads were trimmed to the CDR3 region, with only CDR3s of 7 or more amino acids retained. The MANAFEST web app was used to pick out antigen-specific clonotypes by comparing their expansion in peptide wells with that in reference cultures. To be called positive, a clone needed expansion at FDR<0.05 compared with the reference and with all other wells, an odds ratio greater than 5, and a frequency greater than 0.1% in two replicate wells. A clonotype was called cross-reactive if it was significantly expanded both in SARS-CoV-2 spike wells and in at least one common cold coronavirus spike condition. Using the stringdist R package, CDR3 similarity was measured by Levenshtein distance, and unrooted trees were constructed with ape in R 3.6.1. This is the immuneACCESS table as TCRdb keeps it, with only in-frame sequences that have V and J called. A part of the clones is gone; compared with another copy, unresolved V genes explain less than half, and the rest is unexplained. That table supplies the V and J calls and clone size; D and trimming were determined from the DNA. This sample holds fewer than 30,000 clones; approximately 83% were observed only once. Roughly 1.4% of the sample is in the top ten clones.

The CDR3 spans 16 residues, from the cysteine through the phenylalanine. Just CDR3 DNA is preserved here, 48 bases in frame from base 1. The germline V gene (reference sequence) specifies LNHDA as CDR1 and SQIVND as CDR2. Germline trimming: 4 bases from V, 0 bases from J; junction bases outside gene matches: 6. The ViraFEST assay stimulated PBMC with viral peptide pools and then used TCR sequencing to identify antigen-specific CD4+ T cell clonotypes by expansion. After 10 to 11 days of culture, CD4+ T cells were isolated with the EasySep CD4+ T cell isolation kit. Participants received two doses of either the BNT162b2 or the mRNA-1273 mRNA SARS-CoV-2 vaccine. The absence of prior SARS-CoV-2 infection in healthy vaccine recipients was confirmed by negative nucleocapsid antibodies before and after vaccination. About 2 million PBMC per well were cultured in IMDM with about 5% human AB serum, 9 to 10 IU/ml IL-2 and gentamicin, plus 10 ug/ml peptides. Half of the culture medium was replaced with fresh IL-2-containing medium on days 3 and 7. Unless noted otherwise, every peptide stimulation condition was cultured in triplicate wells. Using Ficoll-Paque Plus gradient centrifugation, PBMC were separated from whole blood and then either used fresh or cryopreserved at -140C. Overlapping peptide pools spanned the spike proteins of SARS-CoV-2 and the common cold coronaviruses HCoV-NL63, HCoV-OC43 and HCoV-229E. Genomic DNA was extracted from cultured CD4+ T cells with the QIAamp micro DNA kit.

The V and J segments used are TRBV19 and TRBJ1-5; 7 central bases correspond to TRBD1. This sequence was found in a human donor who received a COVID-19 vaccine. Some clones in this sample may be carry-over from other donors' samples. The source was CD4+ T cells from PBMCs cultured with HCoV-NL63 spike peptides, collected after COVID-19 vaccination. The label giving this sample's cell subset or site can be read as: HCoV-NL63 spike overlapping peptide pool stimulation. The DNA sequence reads TGTGCCAGTAGTACGAAGACAGGGATTAGCAATCAGCCCCAGCATTTT. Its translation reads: CASSTKTGISNQPQHF.